The sample holds a few counts of the clone carrying this T cell receptor (beta chain). This sample is drawn from a study of blood T cells in healthy people across ages. As for the study in general: T cells yielded about one barcoded beta molecule per two cells through template switching.

This CDR3 has 18 amino acids. Trimming shortened V by 2 bases and J by 5 bases, and 22 bases separated the two germline ends. Germline loops: CDR1 SGHTA, CDR2 FQGNSA. The use of a sample-barcoded 5' primer and a J-beta primer mix characterized a second PCR of about 7 to 12 cycles. Each sample yielded at least 2.5 million CDR3-containing paired-end reads. TCRdb fed the 5' RACE reads into MiXCR, producing one record per CDR3 protein. This sample has around 990,000 distinct CDR3 sequences, with approximately 25% found just once. The same data also went into a second study, on T cells of mothers and their children. That paper adds: M1S, a second-PCR primer, added sample barcodes and 2-4 random nucleotides. Every mother produced more than 8 million TCR beta CDR3 reads, whereas every child provided about 3 million.

The sequenced sample consisted of blood. The clonotype was recovered from a girl aged 2 to 9 in good health. This chain joins TRBV7-2 and TRBJ1-3; D possibly corresponds to TRBD1 (6 bases). CDR3 amino acids: CASSLTGGPGRLRNTIYF. The CDR3 bases are TGTGCCAGCAGCTTAACCGGGGGGCCGGGGAGGTTGAGAAACACCATATATTTT.